This TCR beta chain comes out of a study of cytomegalovirus exposure and HLA in healthy donors (dated by TCRdb to between 2016 and 2019). With regard to the full study: An earlier analysis of approximately 640 of the donors reported 250 to 350 Gb of sequence data and 117 million unique TCR beta sequences from about 200 million T cells. Donor age, sex, ethnicity and CMV serostatus were compiled alongside the repertoire data. High-throughput TCR immunosequencing, statistical association of individual TCRs with disease status, and machine learning were combined to predict cytomegalovirus infection status. The study was designed to test whether signatures of past pathogen exposure could be identified by cataloging public T cell receptors. The number of donors typed differed by locus, with 629-630 for A, B, C, DRB1 and DQB1, around 500 for DQA1, nearly 610 for DPA1, and 472 for DPB1. A later analysis re-analyzed previously published TCR beta repertoires from approximately 700 donors and added high-resolution HLA genotyping to study TCR occurrence patterns. The study profiled the T cell repertoires of 500 to 800 subjects by immunosequencing and related them to cytomegalovirus serostatus. A later genetic analysis took genome-wide SNP genotypes for about three fifths of the 666 donors and used that subset as a discovery cohort. Roughly 5 DR-DQ haplotypes were treated as single units for association and clustering because of strong linkage in the cohort. Across about 380 genotyped donors of the cohort, an average of roughly 250,000 unique TCR beta nucleotide sequences per donor were sequenced, and approximately 19% of those sequences were non-productive. A separate validation cohort of roughly 130 different subjects was used in addition to the approximately 670-subject first cohort. An early release that covered approximately 600 HLA-typed donors contained about 300 gigabases of sequencing data and 65 million to 100 million unique TCR sequences. The later analysis used no new phenotypic data to find candidate immune exposures, relying instead on TCR beta sequences and their occurrence across donors. HLA typing covered class I and class II loci at four-digit resolution. All discovery cohort repertoires had been generated using a single sequencing platform. The genetic ancestry cluster associated with self-reported Caucasian donors included around four fifths of the roughly 380 genotyped donors. An earlier analysis of around 580 of the donors used high-throughput TCR beta sequencing to judge whether each TCR beta V gene segment behaved as functional or pseudogenic.

As regards this clone: This clone's antigen is unknown. The input lacks base qualities; no much larger clone sits a single base away.

Overall study outcomes, separate from this receptor: Sequencing depth was assumed to be roughly uniform across donors in the presence/absence analyses, though that assumption may not hold. V-gene and J-gene trimming of TCR beta chains was associated with a missense DCLRE1C variant in a later genetic analysis, and the association was replicated in an independent cohort. Because HLA typing was missing for some donors at each locus, association tests included only the typed subset. Compared with the approximately 700-donor mean, donors in an Asian-associated ancestry cluster had fewer N-insertions in productive TCRs, according to a later genetic analysis. Linkage disequilibrium might explain the correlated functional status among segregating V segments, but an unknown experimental factor could not be ruled out. Most CMV-associated TCR beta chains appeared to be HLA-restricted in a later analysis, and the HLA associations seemed to be driven largely by CMV exposure. According to the authors, the approach could potentially be generalized to other disease states and immunological phenotypes. In vitro tests confirmed that a few of the cytomegalovirus-associated TCR beta chains recognize cytomegalovirus antigens. When HLA alleles, especially DR and DQ, strongly co-occurred, attributing TCR associations to individual alleles was difficult. A later analysis found that HLA-associated TCR beta chains were more clonally expanded and had lower generation probabilities than equally common non-associated chains. Only TCR beta chains were sequenced in this cohort, and the absence of alpha or paired-chain data limited detectable features. Some IMGT-functional V segments, including TRBV6-2 and TRBV6-3, could not be told apart with the 87-base-pair reads, so those segments were excluded. In the study, 150 to 200 TCR beta chains were listed as associated with cytomegalovirus. Most TCR sequences were seen in very few donors, while some public TCRs were found in many individuals. In an earlier analysis of some 550 of the donors, most TCR beta V segments were observed in productive rearrangements about 87% or about 30% of the time, broadly matching IMGT annotations. Specific HLA alleles were associated with 15,000 to 20,000 TCR beta sequences at a false discovery rate of 0.05 in a later analysis. A cluster of highly shared sequence variants was judged likely to represent a technical artifact of the sequencing pipeline. Seventeen rarely observed V segments, including chromosome 9 orphons, were excluded from the earlier analysis of approximately 600 of the donors because counts were too low. A later analysis found that TCR association rates varied across HLA loci, with DRB1 alleles showing the most associated TCRs and HLA-C alleles the fewest. For the cohort, immune exposure information was limited to CMV serostatus. A further reported finding was that TCR beta sequences accurately predicted the HLA-A and HLA-B alleles for most subjects in the first cohort. According to a later analysis, parvovirus B19, influenza, CMV and Epstein-Barr virus appeared linked to several top co-occurrence clusters. The classifier was reported to diagnose cytomegalovirus status with high specificity and sensitivity in both the original cohort and the validation cohort.

The cohort consisted of 650 to 700 healthy bone marrow donors. All cohort members were sampled while nominally healthy, although unrecorded immune exposures were likely present. The donor tested CMV seronegative and was one of the 352 seronegative cohort members. A peripheral blood sample was provided by each donor, and peripheral blood mononuclear cells were used for TCR beta sequencing. The Qiagen DNeasy Blood Extraction Kit was used to extract genomic DNA from the blood cell samples. Libraries were made using the immunoSEQ multiplex PCR assay. The multiplex PCR relied on a mix of 60 forward primers for TCR Vbeta segments and 13 reverse primers for TCR Jbeta segments. A multiplex PCR assay on genomic DNA amplified the CDR3 region of rearranged TCR beta genes. Amplified TCR beta libraries were sequenced as 87-base-pair reads on the Illumina HiSeq System. As for how the authors treated the data: Across the 500 to 850 repertoires, a later analysis counted some 80 million unique TCR beta chains, approximately 12 million of which were shared by at least two donors. To remove PCR and sequencing errors, raw reads were error-corrected and collapsed into unique sequences using a nearest-neighbor algorithm that merged closely related sequences. CDR3 sequences were aligned to IMGT reference sequences to assign V, D and J gene segments. For a sequence to be retained, a match of at least six nucleotides was required to both a V gene segment and a J gene segment. Rearrangements were called productive when the CDR3 lacked stop codons and stayed in frame with V and J; all others were non-productive. Following IMGT convention, CDR3 was defined as the stretch from the second conserved V-encoded cysteine to the conserved J-encoded phenylalanine. The earlier analysis of around 640 of the donors excluded sequences that lacked an unambiguous match to a single V gene segment. An earlier analysis of some 500 of the donors classified V segments as functional when productive rearrangements were above 56.7% and as segregating when the standard deviation between donors was above 5%. To diagnose cytomegalovirus status from the catalog of TCR beta chain sequences, a statistical classification framework was built. In a later analysis, V and J genes were assigned by comparing TCR nucleotide sequences against IMGT/GENE-DB human TR gene sequences. Using the TCRdist pipeline, a later analysis assigned CDR3 sequences along with most-parsimonious VDJ recombination scenarios. In a later analysis, each TCR beta chain was defined by its CDR3 amino acid sequence together with its V-gene family, and reads lacking a unique V-gene family were excluded. A later analysis removed roughly 590 highly shared, low-generation-probability nucleotide sequences to deal with suspected cross-contamination and a sequencing artifact. For each public chain, a later analysis derived a clonal expansion index from normalized ranks of inferred template counts within each repertoire. A later analysis computed generation probabilities with a VDJ recombination model fitted to out-of-frame rearrangements, and checked the results against IGoR. In a later analysis, TCR-TCR, TCR-HLA and TCR-CMV co-occurrence was scored with hypergeometric tests, and a repertoire-size bias correction was applied to TCR pairs. To estimate false discovery rates, a later analysis permuted the HLA or CMV assignments 20 times. In a later analysis, co-occurring TCRs were grouped using DBSCAN, and TCRdist sequence similarity was added for clustering within HLA-allele-positive subsets. Repertoires with fewer than 30,000 or more than 120,000 public chains were left out of co-occurrence clustering, as were about 5 repertoires with anomalous nucleotide sharing. Held by TCRdb, this immuneACCESS table contains in-frame sequences only and omits some clones. Under half of the omission traces to an unresolved V gene where checked; the cause of the rest is unknown. Clone size and V and J calls were adopted from that table, with D and trimming inferred from the DNA. The sample includes 150,000 or so clones, with roughly 78% observed a single time. Roughly 3% of the sample lies in the top ten.

Per the germline V gene, MDHEN is the CDR1 and SYDVKM is the CDR2. Between the V and J ends, shortened by 3 bases and 2 bases respectively, the junction contains 16 bases. The CDR3 spans 16 residues, from the cysteine through the phenylalanine. Of the read, only the CDR3 DNA is kept; its 48 bases are in frame from base 1. The specimen sequenced was PBMCs. This receptor was taken from a woman aged 40 to 50 in good health and CMV-seronegative. This receptor chain uses TRBV28 and TRBJ2-5; 6 matching bases give a weak D call of TRBD2. The DNA reads as follows: TGTGCCAGCAGTTTGGCGGGGAATAGCGTACAAGAGACCCAGTACTTC. This yields the protein CASSLAGNSVQETQYF.